Reported below is one T cell receptor (beta chain). These data originate in a study of T cells in Graves' hyperthyroidism and ophthalmopathy. RNA transcripts served as the template for amplifying TCR beta CDR3 regions. The TCR CDR3 was amplified in a first-round RT-PCR using the HTBI primer set. TCRdb passed the multiplex PCR reads through MiXCR, listing each CDR3 protein once. Counted here are under 300,000 distinct CDR3 sequences, roughly 22% occurring once; the ten biggest clones make up roughly 60%. The ends lost 3 bases at V and 2 bases at J; junction bases unmatched: 11. The CDR3 consists of 18 residues. Germline loops: CDR1 KGHDR, CDR2 SFDVKD.

Sequencing used blood. The TCR sequence derives from a man aged 25 to 40 with Graves' ophthalmopathy. V usage is TRBV24-1 and J usage is TRBJ2-2; TRBD2 aligns across 7 bases. CDR3 DNA sequence: TGTGCCACCAGTGATACGAGGGGAGGGACCGCTAACACCGGGGAGCTGTTTTTT. Its translation: CATSDTRGGTANTGELFF.